This T cell receptor beta chain was documented in a study of blood T cells in healthy people across ages. Study-wide points: As naive T cell percentage varied, TCR beta diversity correlated strongly with it.

Next came a second PCR, run for about 6 to 12 cycles, which used a sample-barcoded 5' primer along with a J-beta primer mix. Every sample produced at least 3 million CDR3-containing paired-end reads. MiXCR, applied by TCRdb to the 5' RACE reads, yields one record per CDR3 protein. This sample carries 650,000 to 700,000 distinct CDR3 sequences, 32% of them seen once, and the ten largest clones take approximately 15%. Points on this clonotype: Its antigen is not known. Germline is not matched at one junction end, which may reflect a read error.

The CDR3 runs to 14 residues. Germline CDR1 DFQATT, CDR2 SNEGSKA (reference sequence). The sequence was obtained from a woman older than 75 in good health. The sequencing sample was made of blood. The chain combines TRBV20-1 with TRBJ1-1, with D hard to call. In nucleotides, the CDR3 is TGCAGTGCTAGAGATTGGGGTTTGAACGCTGAAGCTTTCTTT. This sequence encodes CSARDWGLNAEAFF.